This T cell receptor (beta chain) was retrieved from a study of cytomegalovirus exposure and HLA in healthy donors. The validation cohort, a group of over a hundred subjects, included the donors and was separate from the approximately 660-subject first cohort. The CDR3 runs 15 residues. Germline CDR1 is MDHEN and CDR2 is SYDVKM. V lost 3 bases to trimming and J lost 2 bases; unmatched junction nucleotides: 3. Findings and caveats of the study: Some public TCRs appeared in many individuals, while most sequences were rare. First-cohort TCR clusters tended to co-occur in the roughly 120 validation repertoires, a later analysis found. Specificity for CMV antigens was confirmed in vitro for a few of the CMV-associated chains.

Here immunoSEQ multiplex PCR was the method, and the copy in TCRdb shows in-frame clones only, minus some. Among 120,000 or so clones listed, 85% to 90% were seen once. A remark on this clone: What it recognizes is unknown.

This receptor was identified in a woman aged 18-35 years in good health and CMV-seronegative. Input material: PBMCs. This chain links TRBV28 with TRBJ2-3; TRBD1 agrees at 9 bases. In nucleotides, the CDR3 is TGTGCCAGCAGTTTGGGGACAGGGCACACAGATACGCAGTATTTT. Residues: CASSLGTGHTDTQYF.